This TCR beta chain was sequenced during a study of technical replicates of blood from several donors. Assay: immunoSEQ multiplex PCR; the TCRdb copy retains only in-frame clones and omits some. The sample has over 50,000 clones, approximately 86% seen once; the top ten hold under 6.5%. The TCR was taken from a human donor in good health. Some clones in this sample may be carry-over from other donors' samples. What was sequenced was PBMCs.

Here the CDR3 reads CASSLARSSYNEQFF. CDR3 DNA: TGTGCCAGCAGCTTAGCCCGGAGTTCCTACAATGAGCAGTTCTTC. The J gene is TRBJ2-1, the V gene TRBV11-3, with D unresolved. Trimming took off 1 base at V and 1 base at J, with 8 bases between the two ends. Germline V gives CDR1 SGHNT, CDR2 YENEEA. This CDR3 contains 15 residues.